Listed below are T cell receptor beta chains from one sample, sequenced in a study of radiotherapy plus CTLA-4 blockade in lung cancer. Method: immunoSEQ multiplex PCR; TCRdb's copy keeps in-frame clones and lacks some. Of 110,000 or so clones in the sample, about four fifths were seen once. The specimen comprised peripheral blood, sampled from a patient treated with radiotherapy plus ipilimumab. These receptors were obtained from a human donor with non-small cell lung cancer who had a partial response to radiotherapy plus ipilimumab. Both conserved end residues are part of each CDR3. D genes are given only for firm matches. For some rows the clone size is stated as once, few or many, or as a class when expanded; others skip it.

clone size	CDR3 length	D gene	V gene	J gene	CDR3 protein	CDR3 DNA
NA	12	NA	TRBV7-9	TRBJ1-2	CASSSRGVGYTF	TGTGCCAGCAGCTCTAGAGGTGTCGGCTACACCTTC
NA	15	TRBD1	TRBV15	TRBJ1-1	CATSTRQGASTEAFF	TGTGCCACCAGCACGCGACAGGGGGCGAGCACTGAAGCTTTCTTT
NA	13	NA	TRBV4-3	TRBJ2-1	CASSQQIYNEQFF	TGCGCCAGCAGCCAACAGATTTACAATGAGCAGTTCTTC
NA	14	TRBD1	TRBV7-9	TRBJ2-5	CASSPTGVRETQYF	TGTGCCAGCAGCCCGACAGGGGTTAGAGAGACCCAGTACTTC
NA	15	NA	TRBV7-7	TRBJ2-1	CASSERRATYNEQFF	TGTGCTAGCAGCGAACGGCGGGCGACCTACAATGAGCAGTTCTTC
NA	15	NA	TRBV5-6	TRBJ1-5	CASSFSTYGNQPQHF	TGTGCCAGCAGCTTTAGCACCTACGGGAATCAGCCCCAGCATTTT
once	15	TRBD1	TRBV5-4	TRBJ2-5	CASSLVTGGGETQYF	TGTGCCAGCAGCTTGGTTACAGGGGGCGGGGAGACCCAGTACTTC
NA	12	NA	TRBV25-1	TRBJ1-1	CASSGLLEEAFF	TGTGCCAGCAGTGGTTTGCTGGAGGAAGCTTTCTTT
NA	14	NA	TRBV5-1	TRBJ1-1	CASSLGEQGSEAFF	TGCGCCAGCAGCCTGGGGGAACAGGGCTCTGAAGCTTTCTTT
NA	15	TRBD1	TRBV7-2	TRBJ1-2	CASSLETGGAFGYTF	TGTGCCAGCAGCTTAGAGACAGGGGGCGCTTTTGGCTACACCTTC
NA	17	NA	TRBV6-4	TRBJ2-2	CASSDSISGQHTGELFF	TGTGCCAGCAGTGACTCGATATCAGGACAGCACACCGGGGAGCTGTTTTTT
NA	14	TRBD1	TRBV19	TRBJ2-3	CASRVTGVKDTQYF	TGTGCCAGTAGGGTGACAGGGGTGAAAGATACGCAGTATTTT
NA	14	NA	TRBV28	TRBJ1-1	CASSLLTQGSEAFF	TGTGCCAGCAGTTTATTAACCCAGGGCTCTGAAGCTTTCTTT
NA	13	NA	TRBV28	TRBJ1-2	CASSQGLNYGYTF	TGTGCCAGCAGTCAGGGACTGAACTATGGCTACACCTTC
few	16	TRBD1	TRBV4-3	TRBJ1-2	CASSQNPDSGGYGYTF	TGCGCCAGCAGCCAAAACCCCGATTCAGGGGGTTATGGCTACACCTTC
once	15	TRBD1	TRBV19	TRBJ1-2	CASSIEQGARYGYTF	TGTGCCAGTAGTATAGAACAGGGGGCGCGGTATGGCTACACCTTC
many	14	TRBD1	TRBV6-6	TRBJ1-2	CASREQGTGDGYTF	TGTGCCAGCAGGGAACAGGGGACTGGTGATGGCTACACCTTC
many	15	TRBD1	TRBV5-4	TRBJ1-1	CASSSPGQGRTEAFF	TGTGCCAGCAGCTCCCCGGGACAGGGGAGGACTGAAGCTTTCTTT
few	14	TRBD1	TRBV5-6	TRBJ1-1	CASSRRQGTPVAFF	TGTGCCAGCAGCCGAAGACAGGGAACTCCTGTAGCTTTCTTT
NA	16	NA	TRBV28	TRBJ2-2	CASSSPLGAGTGELFF	TGTGCCAGCAGTTCACCTCTGGGGGCAGGTACCGGGGAGCTGTTTTTT
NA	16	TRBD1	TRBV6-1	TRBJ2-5	CASSESLTGAQETQYF	TGTGCCAGCAGTGAATCCCTCACAGGGGCCCAAGAGACCCAGTACTTC
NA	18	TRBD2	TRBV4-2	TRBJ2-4	CASSHGTSGSVTKNIQYF	TGTGCCAGCAGCCACGGGACTAGCGGGAGCGTAACCAAAAACATTCAGTACTTC
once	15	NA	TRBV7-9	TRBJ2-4	CASSLGGLAKNIQYF	TGTGCCAGCAGCTTGGGCGGGCTAGCCAAAAACATTCAGTACTTC
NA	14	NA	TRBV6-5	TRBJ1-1	CASSPARGNTEAFF	TGTGCCAGCAGTCCCGCACGGGGGAACACTGAAGCTTTCTTT
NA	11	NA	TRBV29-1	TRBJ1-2	CSVADGNGYTF	TGCAGCGTTGCCGACGGGAATGGCTACACCTTC
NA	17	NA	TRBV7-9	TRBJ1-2	CASSLEAVGVNIRGYTF	TGTGCCAGCAGCTTAGAGGCAGTAGGGGTCAACATAAGGGGCTACACCTTC
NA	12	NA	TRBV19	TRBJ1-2	CASSREVGGYTF	TGTGCCAGTTCCAGGGAAGTTGGTGGCTACACCTTC
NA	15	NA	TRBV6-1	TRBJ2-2	CAPRPDSVNTGELFF	TGTGCCCCCCGGCCGGACTCCGTCAACACCGGGGAGCTGTTTTTT
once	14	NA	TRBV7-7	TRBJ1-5	CASPPRAPNQPQHF	TGTGCTAGCCCCCCCAGGGCCCCCAATCAGCCCCAGCATTTT
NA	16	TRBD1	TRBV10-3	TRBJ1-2	CAISPSRGQGDYGYTF	TGTGCCATCAGCCCGAGTCGGGGACAGGGTGACTATGGCTACACCTTC
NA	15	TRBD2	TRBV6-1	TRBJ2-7	CASSEGAGDTYEQYF	TGTGCCAGCAGTGAAGGAGCGGGGGATACCTACGAGCAGTACTTC
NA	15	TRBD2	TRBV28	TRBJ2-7	CASSSLGTSSYEQYF	TGTGCCAGCAGTTCGCTCGGGACTAGTTCCTACGAGCAGTACTTC
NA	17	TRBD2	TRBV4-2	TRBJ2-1	CASSQDFSGGTYNEQFF	TGTGCCAGCAGCCAAGATTTTAGCGGGGGGACCTACAATGAGCAGTTCTTC
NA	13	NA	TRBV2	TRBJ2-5	CASSREFQETQYF	TGTGCCAGCAGTCGGGAATTTCAAGAGACCCAGTACTTC
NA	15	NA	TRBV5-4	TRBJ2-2	CASSLGVLPTGKLFF	TGTGCCAGCAGCTTGGGGGTGCTCCCCACCGGGAAGCTGTTTTTT
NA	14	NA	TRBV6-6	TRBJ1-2	CASRGISEEGGYTF	TGTGCCAGCCGTGGGATTTCGGAAGAGGGTGGCTACACCTTC
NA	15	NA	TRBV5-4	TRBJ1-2	CASSLNTGLGFGYTF	TGTGCCAGCAGCTTAAACACAGGGCTGGGGTTTGGCTACACCTTC
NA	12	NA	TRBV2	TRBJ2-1	CASRQQGGEQFF	TGTGCCAGCAGACAACAGGGGGGGGAGCAGTTCTTC
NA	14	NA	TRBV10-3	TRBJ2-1	CAISVGGSHNEQFF	TGTGCCATCAGTGTAGGCGGTTCCCACAATGAGCAGTTCTTC
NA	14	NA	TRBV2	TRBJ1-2	CASTVDRSYNGYTF	TGTGCCAGCACTGTTGACAGGTCCTATAATGGCTACACCTTC
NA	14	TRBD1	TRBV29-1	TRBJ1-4	CSVAVGTGGEKLFF	TGCAGCGTTGCAGTGGGGACAGGGGGTGAAAAACTGTTTTTT
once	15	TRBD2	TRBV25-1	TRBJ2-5	CASSFPGLAEETQYF	TGTGCCAGCAGCTTCCCGGGACTAGCGGAAGAGACCCAGTACTTC
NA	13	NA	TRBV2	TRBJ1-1	CASSINTEGTSFF	TGTGCCAGCAGTATAAATACTGAGGGAACTTCTTTCTTT
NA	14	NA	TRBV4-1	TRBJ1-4	CASSQGRGNEKLFF	TGCGCCAGCAGCCAGGGAAGGGGTAATGAAAAACTGTTTTTT
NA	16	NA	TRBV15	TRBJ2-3	CATSESNLYPADTQYF	TGTGCCACCAGCGAAAGTAACCTTTATCCGGCAGATACGCAGTATTTT
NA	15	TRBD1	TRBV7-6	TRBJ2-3	CASSLDQGGTDTQYF	TGTGCCAGCAGCTTAGATCAGGGGGGCACAGATACGCAGTATTTT
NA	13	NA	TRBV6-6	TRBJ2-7	CASSYSSAYEQYF	TGTGCCAGCAGTTACTCATCGGCCTACGAGCAGTACTTC
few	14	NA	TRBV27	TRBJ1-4	CASAYEITNEKLFF	TGTGCCAGCGCGTATGAGATAACTAATGAAAAACTGTTTTTT
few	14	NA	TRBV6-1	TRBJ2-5	CASSETRGSADQYF	TGTGCCAGCAGTGAAACCCGGGGTAGCGCGGACCAGTACTTC
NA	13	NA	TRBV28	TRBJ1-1	CASSLGGNTEAFF	TGTGCCAGCAGTTTAGGCGGTAACACTGAAGCTTTCTTT
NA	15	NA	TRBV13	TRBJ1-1	CASSLGSRVDTEAFF	TGTGCCAGCAGCTTAGGAAGCAGGGTAGACACTGAAGCTTTCTTT
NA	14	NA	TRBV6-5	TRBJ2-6	CASSLTTGANVLTF	TGTGCCAGCAGTCTAACTACGGGGGCCAACGTCCTGACTTTC
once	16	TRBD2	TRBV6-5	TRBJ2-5	CASSSLAGVVGETQYF	TGTGCCAGCAGTTCCCTAGCGGGAGTTGTAGGAGAGACCCAGTACTTC